The source of this TCR beta chain is a study of shared clonotypes between healthy human individuals. Study-wide results and limits: Some clonotypes were shared by all four sorted-subset donors, while others were not shared. The non-shared ones had lower generation probabilities than the shared ones.

Germline-derived CDR1 and CDR2 are MNHEY and SMNVEV (reference sequence). This CDR3 has 13 residues. Trimming pared 6 bases from V and 0 bases from J, leaving 6 bases between. The assay was immunoSEQ multiplex PCR, and TCRdb's table has in-frame clones only and misses some. Counted here are about 120,000 clones, around 65% occurring once; the ten biggest clones make up 24%. About this clone itself: Its antigen is as yet unknown.

The sequenced material came from memory CD8+ T cells sorted from blood. Subset reported: CD45RO+ cells pooled with CCR7-negative TemRA cells. The source is a young woman in good health. This sequence joins TRBV27 and TRBJ2-1; D not certain. The CDR3 protein is CASSRLSYNEQFF. CDR3 coding DNA: TGTGCCAGCAGCAGACTCTCCTACAATGAGCAGTTCTTC.